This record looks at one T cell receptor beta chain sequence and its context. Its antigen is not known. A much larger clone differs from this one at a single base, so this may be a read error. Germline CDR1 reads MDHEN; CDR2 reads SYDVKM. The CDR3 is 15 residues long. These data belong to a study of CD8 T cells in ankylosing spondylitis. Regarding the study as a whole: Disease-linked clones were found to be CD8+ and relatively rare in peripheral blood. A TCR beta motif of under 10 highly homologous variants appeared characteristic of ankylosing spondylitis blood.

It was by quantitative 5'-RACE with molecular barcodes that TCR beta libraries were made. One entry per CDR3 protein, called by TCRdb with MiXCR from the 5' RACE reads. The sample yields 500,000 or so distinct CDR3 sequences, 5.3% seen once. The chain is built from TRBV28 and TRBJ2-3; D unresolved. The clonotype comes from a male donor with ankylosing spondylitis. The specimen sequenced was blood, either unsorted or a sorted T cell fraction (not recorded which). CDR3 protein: CDSSFPGPSTDTQYF. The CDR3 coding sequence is TGTGACAGCAGTTTTCCCGGCCCTAGCACAGATACGCAGTATTTT. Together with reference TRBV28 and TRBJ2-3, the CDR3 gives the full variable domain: DVKVTQSSRYLVKRTGEKVFLECVQDMDHENMFWYRQDPGLGLRLIYFSYDVKMKEKGDIPEGYSVSREKKERFSLILESASTNQTSMYLCDSSFPGPSTDTQYFGPGTRLTVL.